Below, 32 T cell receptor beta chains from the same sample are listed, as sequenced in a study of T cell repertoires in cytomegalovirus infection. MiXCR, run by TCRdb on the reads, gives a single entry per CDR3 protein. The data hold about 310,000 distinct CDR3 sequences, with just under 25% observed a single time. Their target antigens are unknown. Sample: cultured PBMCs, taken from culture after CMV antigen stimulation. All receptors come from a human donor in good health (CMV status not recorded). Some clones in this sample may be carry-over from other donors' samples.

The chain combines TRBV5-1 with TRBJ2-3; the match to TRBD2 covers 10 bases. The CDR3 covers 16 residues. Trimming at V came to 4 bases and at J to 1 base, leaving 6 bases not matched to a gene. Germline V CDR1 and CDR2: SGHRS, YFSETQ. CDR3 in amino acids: CASSDTGTSGTDTQYF. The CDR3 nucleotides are TGCGCCAGCAGCGATACCGGGACTAGCGGCACAGATACGCAGTATTTT.

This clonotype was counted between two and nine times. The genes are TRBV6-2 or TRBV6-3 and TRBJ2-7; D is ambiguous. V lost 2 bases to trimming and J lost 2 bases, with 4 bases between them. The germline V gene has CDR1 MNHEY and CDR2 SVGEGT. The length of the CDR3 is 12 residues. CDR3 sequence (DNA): TGTGCCAGCAGTTACGGTCCCTACGAGCAGTACTTC. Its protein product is CASSYGPYEQYF.

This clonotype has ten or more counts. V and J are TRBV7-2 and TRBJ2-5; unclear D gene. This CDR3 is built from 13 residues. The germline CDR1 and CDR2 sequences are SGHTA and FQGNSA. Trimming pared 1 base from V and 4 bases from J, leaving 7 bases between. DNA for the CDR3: TGTGCCAGCAGCTTAGGAACTGGAGAGACCCAGTACTTC. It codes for CASSLGTGETQYF.

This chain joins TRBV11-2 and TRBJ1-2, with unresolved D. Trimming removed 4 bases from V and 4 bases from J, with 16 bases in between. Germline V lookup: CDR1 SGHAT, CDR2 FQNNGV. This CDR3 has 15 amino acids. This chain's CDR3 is CASSSLRGRSYGYTF. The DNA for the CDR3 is TGTGCCAGCAGCTCACTACGGGGTAGATCCTATGGCTACACCTTC.

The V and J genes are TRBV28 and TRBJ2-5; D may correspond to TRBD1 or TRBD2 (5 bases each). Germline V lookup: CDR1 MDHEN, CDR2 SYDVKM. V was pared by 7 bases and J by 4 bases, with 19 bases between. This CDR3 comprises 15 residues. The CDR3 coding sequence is TGTGCCAGCACCCATCCACGAGGGGCGCGAGAGACCCAGTACTTC. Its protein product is CASTHPRGARETQYF.

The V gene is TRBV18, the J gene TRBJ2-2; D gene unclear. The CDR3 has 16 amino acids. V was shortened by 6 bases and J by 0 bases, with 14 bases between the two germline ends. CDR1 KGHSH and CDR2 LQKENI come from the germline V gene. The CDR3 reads CASSLFVQPNTGELFF. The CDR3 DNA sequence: TGTGCCAGCTCTCTTTTTGTTCAGCCGAACACCGGGGAGCTGTTTTTT.

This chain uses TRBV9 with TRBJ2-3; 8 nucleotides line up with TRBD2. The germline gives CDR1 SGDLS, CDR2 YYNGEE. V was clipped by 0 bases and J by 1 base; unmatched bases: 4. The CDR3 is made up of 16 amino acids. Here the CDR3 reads CASSVGGAGGTDTQYF. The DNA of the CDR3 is TGTGCCAGCAGCGTAGGAGGAGCGGGAGGCACAGATACGCAGTATTTT.

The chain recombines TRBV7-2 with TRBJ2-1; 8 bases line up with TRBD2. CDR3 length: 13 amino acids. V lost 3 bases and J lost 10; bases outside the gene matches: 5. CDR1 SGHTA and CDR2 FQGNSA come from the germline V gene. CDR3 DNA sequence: TGTGCCAGCAGCTTCGCCGGGGGGGGGGAGCAGTTCTTC. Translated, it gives CASSFAGGGEQFF.

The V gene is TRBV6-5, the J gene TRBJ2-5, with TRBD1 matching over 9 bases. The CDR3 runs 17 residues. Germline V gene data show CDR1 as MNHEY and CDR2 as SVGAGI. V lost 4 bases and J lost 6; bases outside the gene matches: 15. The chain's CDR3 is CASSSLSQGQGLKTQYF. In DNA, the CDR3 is TGTGCCAGCAGTTCCCTTAGCCAGGGACAGGGTTTAAAGACCCAGTACTTC.

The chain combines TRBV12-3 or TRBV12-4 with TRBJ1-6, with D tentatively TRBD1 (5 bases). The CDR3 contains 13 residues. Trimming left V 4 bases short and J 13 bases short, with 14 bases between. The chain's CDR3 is CASSYRTGHPLHF. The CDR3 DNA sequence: TGTGCCAGCAGTTACAGGACGGGTCATCCCCTCCACTTT.

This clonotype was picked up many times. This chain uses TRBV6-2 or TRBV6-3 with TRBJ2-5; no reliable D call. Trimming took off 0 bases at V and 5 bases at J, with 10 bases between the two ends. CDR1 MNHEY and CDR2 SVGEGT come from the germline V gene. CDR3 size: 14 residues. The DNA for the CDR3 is TGTGCCAGCAGTTACTCGACTCTCGAGGAGACCCAGTACTTC. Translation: CASSYSTLEETQYF.

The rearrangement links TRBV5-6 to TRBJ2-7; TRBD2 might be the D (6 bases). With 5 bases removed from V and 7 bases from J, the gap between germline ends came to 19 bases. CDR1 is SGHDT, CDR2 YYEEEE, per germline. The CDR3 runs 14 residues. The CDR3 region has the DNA TGTGCCAGCAGTTACGATCGGTTGGCGGGGGAGCAGTACTTC. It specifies CASSYDRLAGEQYF.

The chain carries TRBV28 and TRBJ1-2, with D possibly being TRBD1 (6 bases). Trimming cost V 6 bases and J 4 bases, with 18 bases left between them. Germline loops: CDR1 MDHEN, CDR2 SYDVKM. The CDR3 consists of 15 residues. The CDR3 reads CASSPRGAPAYGYTF. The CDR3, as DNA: TGTGCCAGCAGCCCTCGGGGGGCGCCGGCCTATGGCTACACCTTC.

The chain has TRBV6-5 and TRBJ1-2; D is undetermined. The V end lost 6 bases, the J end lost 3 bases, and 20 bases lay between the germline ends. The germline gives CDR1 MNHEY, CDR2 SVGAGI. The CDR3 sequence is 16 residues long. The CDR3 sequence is CASSPQSISRDYGYTF. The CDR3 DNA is TGTGCCAGCAGCCCACAGTCCATTAGTAGGGACTATGGCTACACCTTC.

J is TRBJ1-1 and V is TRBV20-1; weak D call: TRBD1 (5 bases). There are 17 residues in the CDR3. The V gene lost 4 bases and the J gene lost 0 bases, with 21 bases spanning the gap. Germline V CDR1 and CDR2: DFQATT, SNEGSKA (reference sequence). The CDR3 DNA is TGCAGTGCTACGTGGCAGGGAAGGGGAGGGTTGAACACTGAAGCTTTCTTT. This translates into CSATWQGRGGLNTEAFF.

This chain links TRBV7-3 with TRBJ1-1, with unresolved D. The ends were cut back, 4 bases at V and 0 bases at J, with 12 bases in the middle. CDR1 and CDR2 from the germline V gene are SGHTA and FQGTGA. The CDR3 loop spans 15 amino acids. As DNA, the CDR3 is TGTGCCAGCAGCTCTCCAGGACGGTTGAACACTGAAGCTTTCTTT. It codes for CASSSPGRLNTEAFF.

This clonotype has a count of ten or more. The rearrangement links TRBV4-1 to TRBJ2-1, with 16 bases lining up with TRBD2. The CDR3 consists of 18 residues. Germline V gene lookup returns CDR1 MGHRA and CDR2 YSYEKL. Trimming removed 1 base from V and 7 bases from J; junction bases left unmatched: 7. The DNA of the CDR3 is TGCGCCAGCAGCCAAGCAAATATGGGACTAGCGGGAGGGAATGAGCAGTTCTTC. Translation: CASSQANMGLAGGNEQFF.

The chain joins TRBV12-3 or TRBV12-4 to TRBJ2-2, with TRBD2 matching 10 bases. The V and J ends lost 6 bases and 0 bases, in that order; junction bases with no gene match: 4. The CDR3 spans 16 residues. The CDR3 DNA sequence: TGTGCCAGCAGATCACTAGCGGGGACGAACACCGGGGAGCTGTTTTTT. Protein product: CASRSLAGTNTGELFF.

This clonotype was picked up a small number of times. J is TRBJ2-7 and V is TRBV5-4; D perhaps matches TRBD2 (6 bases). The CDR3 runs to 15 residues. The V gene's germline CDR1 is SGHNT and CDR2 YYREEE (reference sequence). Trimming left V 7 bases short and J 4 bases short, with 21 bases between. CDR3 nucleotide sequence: TGTGCCAGCCGACGCGGGGAAGGCCCCAATTACGAGCAGTACTTC. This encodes CASRRGEGPNYEQYF.

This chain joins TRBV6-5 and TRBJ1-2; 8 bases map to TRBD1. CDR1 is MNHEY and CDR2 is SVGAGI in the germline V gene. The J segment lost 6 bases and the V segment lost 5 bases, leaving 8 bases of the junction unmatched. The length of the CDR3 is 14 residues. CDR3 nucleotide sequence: TGTGCCAGCAGTCCCTGGACAGGGATGAATGGCTACACCTTC. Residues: CASSPWTGMNGYTF.

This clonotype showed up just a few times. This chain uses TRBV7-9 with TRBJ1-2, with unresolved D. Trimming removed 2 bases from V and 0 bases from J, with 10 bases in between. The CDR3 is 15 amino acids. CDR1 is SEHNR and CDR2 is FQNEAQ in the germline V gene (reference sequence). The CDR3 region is CASSLNLQTNYGYTF. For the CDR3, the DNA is TGTGCCAGCAGCTTAAATCTGCAGACTAACTATGGCTACACCTTC.

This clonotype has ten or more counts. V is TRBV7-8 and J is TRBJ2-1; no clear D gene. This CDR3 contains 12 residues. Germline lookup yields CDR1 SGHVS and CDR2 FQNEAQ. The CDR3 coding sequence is TGTGTTAACTGGAGCTCCTACAATGAGCAGTTCTTC. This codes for CVNWSSYNEQFF. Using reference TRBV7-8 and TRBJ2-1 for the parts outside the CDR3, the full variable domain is GAGVSQSPRYKVAKRGQDVALRCDPISGHVSLFWYQQALGQGPEFLTYFQNEAQLDKSGLPSDRFFAERPEGSVSTLKIQRTQQEDSAVYLCVNWSSYNEQFFGPGTRLTVL.

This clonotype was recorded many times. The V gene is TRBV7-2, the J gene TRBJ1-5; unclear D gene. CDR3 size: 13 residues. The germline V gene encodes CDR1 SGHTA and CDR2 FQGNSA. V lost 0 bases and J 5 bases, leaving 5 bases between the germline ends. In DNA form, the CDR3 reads TGTGCCAGCAGCTTAGCAAGGGATCAGCCCCAGCATTTT. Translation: CASSLARDQPQHF.

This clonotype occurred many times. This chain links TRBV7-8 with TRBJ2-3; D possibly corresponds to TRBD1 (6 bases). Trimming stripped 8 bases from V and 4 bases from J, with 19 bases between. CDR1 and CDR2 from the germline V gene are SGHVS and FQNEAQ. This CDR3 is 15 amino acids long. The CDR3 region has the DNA TGTGCCAGCGCCTGGACACGCTGGGGGCCAGATACGCAGTATTTT. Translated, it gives CASAWTRWGPDTQYF.

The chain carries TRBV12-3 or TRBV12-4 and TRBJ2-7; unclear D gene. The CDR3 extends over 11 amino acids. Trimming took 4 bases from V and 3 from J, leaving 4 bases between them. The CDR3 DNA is TGTGCCAGCAGTTCGATCTACGAGCAGTACGTC. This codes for CASSSIYEQYV.

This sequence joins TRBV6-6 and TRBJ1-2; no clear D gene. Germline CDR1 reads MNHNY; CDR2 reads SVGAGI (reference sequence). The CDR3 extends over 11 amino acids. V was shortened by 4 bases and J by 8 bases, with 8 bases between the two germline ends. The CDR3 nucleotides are TGTGCCAGCAGTTTCAAGGAGGGCTACACCTTC. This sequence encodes CASSFKEGYTF.

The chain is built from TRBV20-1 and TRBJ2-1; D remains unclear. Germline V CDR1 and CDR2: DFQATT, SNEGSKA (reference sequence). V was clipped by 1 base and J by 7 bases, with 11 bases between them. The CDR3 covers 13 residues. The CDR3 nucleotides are TGCAGTGCTAGAGGCAGCCTTGAAAATGAGCAGTTCTTC. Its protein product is CSARGSLENEQFF.

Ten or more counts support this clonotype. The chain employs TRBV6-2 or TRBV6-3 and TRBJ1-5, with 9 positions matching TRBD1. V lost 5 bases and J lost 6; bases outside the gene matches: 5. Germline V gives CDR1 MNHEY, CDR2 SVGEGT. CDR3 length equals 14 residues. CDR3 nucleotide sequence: TGTGCCAGCAGTCCCACAGGGGGCGGTCAGCCCCAGCATTTT. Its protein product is CASSPTGGGQPQHF.

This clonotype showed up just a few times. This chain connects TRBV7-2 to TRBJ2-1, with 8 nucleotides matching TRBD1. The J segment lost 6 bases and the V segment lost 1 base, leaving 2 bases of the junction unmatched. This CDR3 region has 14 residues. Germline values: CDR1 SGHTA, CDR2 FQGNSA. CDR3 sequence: CASSLVGTGNEQFF. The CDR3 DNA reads TGTGCCAGCAGCTTAGTGGGGACAGGCAATGAGCAGTTCTTC.

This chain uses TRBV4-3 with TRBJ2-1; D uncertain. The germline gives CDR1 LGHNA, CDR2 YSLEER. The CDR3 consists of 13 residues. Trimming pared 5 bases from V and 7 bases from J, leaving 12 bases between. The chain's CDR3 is CASSTKNHNEQFF. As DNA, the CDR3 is TGCGCCAGCAGCACGAAGAACCATAATGAGCAGTTCTTC.

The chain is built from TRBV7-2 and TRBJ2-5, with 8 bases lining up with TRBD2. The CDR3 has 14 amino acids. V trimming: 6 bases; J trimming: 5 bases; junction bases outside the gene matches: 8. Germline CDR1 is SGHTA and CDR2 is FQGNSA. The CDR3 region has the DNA TGTGCCAGCAGTCAGTGGGCTAGCGGGGAGACCCAGTACTTC. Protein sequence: CASSQWASGETQYF.

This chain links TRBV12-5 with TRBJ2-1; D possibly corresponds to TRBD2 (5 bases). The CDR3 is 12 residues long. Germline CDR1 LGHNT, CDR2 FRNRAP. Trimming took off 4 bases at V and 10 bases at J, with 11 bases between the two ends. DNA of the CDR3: TGTGCTAGTGGTTCGAGTCCGGGGGAGCAGTTCTTC. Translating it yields CASGSSPGEQFF.